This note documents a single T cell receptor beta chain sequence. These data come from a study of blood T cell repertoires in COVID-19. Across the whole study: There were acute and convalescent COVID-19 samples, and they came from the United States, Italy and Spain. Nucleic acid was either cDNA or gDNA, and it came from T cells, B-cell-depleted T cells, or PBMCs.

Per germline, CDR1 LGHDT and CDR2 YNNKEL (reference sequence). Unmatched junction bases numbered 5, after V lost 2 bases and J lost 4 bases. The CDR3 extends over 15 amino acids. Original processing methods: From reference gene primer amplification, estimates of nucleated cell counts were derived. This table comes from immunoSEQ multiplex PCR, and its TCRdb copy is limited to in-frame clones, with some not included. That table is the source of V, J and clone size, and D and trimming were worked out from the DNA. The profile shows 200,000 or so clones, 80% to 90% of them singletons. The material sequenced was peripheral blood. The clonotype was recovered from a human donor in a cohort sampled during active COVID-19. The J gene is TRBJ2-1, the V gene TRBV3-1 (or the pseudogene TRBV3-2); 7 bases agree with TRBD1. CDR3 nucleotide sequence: TGTGCCAGCAGCCAATTTGGGACAGTTTACAATGAGCAGTTCTTC. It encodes CASSQFGTVYNEQFF.